This T cell receptor (beta chain) came from a study of T cells after somatic rescue of genetic block. Generated by immunoSEQ multiplex PCR, the TCRdb table keeps only in-frame clones and is missing some. The data contain 110,000 or so clones, over 80% of them singletons. Between the trimmed V and J ends, which lost 4 bases and 4 bases, there was a span of 10 bases. Germline V gene data show CDR1 as ENHRY and CDR2 as SYGVKD. The CDR3 has 13 amino acids. Sequenced sample: peripheral blood mononuclear cells (PBMCs). This sequence originates from a woman aged 18 to 35. The V call is TRBV10-3, the J call TRBJ2-5; possibly TRBD2 for D (5 bases). CDR3 nucleotide sequence: TGTGCCATCAGTGCCGGGGAAGCAGAGACCCAGTACTTC. This gives the protein CAISAGEAETQYF.